Shown below are 5 T cell receptor beta chains from a single sample sequenced in a study of blood T cell repertoires in COVID-19. The method was immunoSEQ multiplex PCR; TCRdb's version includes in-frame clones alone and lacks a portion of them. This table has 150,000 to 200,000 clones, 94% appearing once. The specimen sequenced was peripheral blood. The origin of the receptors is a young man with COVID-19, enrolled during active disease.

The chain couples TRBV19 to TRBJ1-1; TRBD1 is a possible D gene (5 bases). Germline V gene data show CDR1 as LNHDA and CDR2 as SQIVND (reference sequence). Trimming left V 3 bases short and J 7 bases short, with 12 bases between. This CDR3 comprises 13 residues. CDR3 bases: TGTGCCAGTAGTATGGGGAGGGGAGGTGAAGCTTTCTTT. Encoded protein: CASSMGRGGEAFF.

This clone was observed a few times. The J gene is TRBJ1-1, the V gene TRBV21-1; TRBD1 is the table's D call and was not checked against the DNA. TRBV21-1 is flagged as a pseudogene. CDR3 length: 13 residues. CDR3 loop: CASSAPTGVEAFF. The CDR3 nucleotides are TGTGCCAGCAGCGCTCCTACAGGGGTTGAAGCTTTCTTT.

The CDR3 reads CASSLGTGSYEQYF. In DNA form, the CDR3 reads TGTGCCAGCAGCTTAGGGACAGGCTCCTACGAGCAGTACTTC. The rearrangement links TRBV11-2 to TRBJ2-7; 7 bases line up with TRBD1. In germline, CDR1 is SGHAT, CDR2 FQNNGV. This CDR3 has 14 residues. The V and J ends lost 1 base and 0 bases, in that order; junction bases with no gene match: 0.

The V gene is TRBV19, the J gene TRBJ2-7; maybe TRBD1 (5 bases). CDR1 LNHDA and CDR2 SQIVND come from the germline V gene (reference sequence). The CDR3 totals 17 residues. V was shortened by 4 bases and J by 3 bases, with 22 bases between the two germline ends. CDR3 DNA sequence: TGTGCCAGTAGTAGCCGCGCCCAGGGCCCATCCCTCTACGAGCAGTACTTC. Its translation is CASSSRAQGPSLYEQYF.

This chain uses TRBV18 with TRBJ1-1; 12 bases align to TRBD1. The V and J ends lost 4 bases and 6 bases, in that order; junction bases with no gene match: 15. The germline CDR1 and CDR2 sequences are KGHSH and LQKENI. This CDR3 is 18 amino acids long. The CDR3 DNA reads as TGTGCCAGCTCACTAACCTCTAAACCGGGACAGGGGGCGGCTGAAGCTTTCTTT. As protein: CASSLTSKPGQGAAEAFF.